This T cell receptor (beta chain) was identified during a study of T cells in Graves' hyperthyroidism and ophthalmopathy. Study summary: The blood sample was taken at first diagnosis, before treatment began.

TCR beta CDR3 region amplification was performed from RNA transcripts. The primer set for the first-round RT-PCR of the TCR CDR3 was HTBI. TCRdb passed the multiplex PCR reads through MiXCR, listing each CDR3 protein once. The sample yields more than 350,000 distinct CDR3 sequences, approximately 15% seen once. In making diagnoses, clinical symptoms, serum thyroxine and TRAb, thyroid ultrasound and orbital computed tomography were all used. Looked up from germline, CDR1 is LGHDT and CDR2 is YNNKEL (reference sequence). V shed 2 bases and J 5 bases; nucleotides not matched to a gene: 6. This CDR3 has 16 residues.

The specimen sequenced was blood. The TCR comes from a woman aged 25-40 years with Graves' ophthalmopathy. The rearrangement joins TRBV3-1 to TRBJ1-2; 12 nucleotides align to TRBD1. The chain's CDR3 is CASSQSGTGGGYGYTF. The DNA for the CDR3 is TGTGCCAGCAGCCAAAGTGGGACAGGGGGCGGGTATGGCTACACCTTC.